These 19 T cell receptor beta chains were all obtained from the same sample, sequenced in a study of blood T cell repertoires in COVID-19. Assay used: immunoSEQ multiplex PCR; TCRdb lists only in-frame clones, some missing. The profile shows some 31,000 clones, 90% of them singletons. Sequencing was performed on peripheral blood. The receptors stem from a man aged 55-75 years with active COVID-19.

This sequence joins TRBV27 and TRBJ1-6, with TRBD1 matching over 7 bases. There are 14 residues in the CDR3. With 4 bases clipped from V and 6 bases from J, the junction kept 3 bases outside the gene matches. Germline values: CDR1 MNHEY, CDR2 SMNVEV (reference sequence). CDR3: CASSSGQVNSPLHF. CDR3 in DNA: TGTGCCAGCAGTTCAGGACAGGTTAATTCACCCCTCCACTTT.

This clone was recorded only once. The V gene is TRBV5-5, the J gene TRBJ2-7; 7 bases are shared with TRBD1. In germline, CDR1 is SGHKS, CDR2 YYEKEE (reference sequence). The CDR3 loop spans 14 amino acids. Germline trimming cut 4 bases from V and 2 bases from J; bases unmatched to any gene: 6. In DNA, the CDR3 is TGTGCCAGCAGCGGCAGAGGGGGCCCCTACGAGCAGTACTTC. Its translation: CASSGRGGPYEQYF.

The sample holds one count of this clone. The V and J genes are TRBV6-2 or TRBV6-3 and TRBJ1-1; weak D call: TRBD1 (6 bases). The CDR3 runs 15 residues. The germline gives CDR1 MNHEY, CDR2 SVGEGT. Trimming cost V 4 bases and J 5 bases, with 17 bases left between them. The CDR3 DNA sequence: TGTGCCAGCAGTTCGGGCAGAGTCCAGGGGACTGAAGCTTTCTTT. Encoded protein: CASSSGRVQGTEAFF.

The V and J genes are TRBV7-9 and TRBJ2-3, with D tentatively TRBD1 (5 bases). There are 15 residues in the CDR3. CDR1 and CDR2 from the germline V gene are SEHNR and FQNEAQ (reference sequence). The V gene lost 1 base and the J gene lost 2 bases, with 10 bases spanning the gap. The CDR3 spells CASSLVAGSTDTQYF. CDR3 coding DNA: TGTGCCAGCAGCTTAGTGGCAGGGTCCACAGATACGCAGTATTTT.

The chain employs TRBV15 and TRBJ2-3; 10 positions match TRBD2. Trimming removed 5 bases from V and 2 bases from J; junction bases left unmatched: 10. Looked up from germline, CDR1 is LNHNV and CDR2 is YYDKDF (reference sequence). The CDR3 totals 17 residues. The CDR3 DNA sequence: TGTGCCACCAGCGGGTACCTAAGCGGGGGGGCCACAGATACGCAGTATTTT. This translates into CATSGYLSGGATDTQYF.

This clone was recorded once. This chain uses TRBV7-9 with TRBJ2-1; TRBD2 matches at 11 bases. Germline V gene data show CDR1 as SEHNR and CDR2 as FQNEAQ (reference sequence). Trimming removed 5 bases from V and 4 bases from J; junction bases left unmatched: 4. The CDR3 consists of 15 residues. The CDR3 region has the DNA TGTGCCAGCAGCCGGACTAGCGGGCGTTACAATGAGCAGTTCTTC. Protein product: CASSRTSGRYNEQFF.

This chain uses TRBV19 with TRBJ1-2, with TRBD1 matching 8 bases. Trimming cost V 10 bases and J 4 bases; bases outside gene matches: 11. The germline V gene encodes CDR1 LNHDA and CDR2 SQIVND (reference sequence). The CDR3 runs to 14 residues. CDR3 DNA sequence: TGTGCCACCGCCGGACAGGGAGCAGTCTATGGCTACACCTTC. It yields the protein CATAGQGAVYGYTF.

The CDR3 loop is CASSYDRGYEQYF. As DNA, the CDR3 is TGTGCCAGCAGTTATGACAGGGGCTACGAGCAGTACTTC. This chain uses TRBV27 with TRBJ2-7, with 8 bases matching TRBD1. The germline CDR1 and CDR2 sequences are MNHEY and SMNVEV (reference sequence). The CDR3 covers 13 residues. V trimming: 4 bases; J trimming: 3 bases; junction bases outside the gene matches: 2.

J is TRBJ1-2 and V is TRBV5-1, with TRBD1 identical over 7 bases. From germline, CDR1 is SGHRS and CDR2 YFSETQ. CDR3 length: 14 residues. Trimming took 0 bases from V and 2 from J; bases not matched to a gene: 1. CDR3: CASSLEGQNYGYTF. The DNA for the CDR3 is TGCGCCAGCAGCTTGGAGGGACAGAACTATGGCTACACCTTC. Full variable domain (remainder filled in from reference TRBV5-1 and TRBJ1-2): KAGVTQTPRYLIKTRGQQVTLSCSPISGHRSVSWYQQTPGQGLQFLFEYFSETQRNKGNFPGRFSGRQFSNSRSEMNVSTLELGDSALYLCASSLEGQNYGYTFGSGTRLTVV.

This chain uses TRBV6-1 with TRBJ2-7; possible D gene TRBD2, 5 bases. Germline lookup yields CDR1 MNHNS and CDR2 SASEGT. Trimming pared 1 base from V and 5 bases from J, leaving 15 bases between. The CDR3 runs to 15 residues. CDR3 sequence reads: CASSEVGLGSDEQYF. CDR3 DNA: TGTGCCAGCAGTGAAGTAGGCCTGGGGAGTGACGAGCAGTACTTC.

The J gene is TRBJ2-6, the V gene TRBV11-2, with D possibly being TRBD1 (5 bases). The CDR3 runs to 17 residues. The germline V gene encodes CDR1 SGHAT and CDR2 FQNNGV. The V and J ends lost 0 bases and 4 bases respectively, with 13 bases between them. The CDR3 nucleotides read TGTGCCAGCAGCTTAGATTCAGGGTTTACCGGGGCCAACGTCCTGACTTTC. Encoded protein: CASSLDSGFTGANVLTF.

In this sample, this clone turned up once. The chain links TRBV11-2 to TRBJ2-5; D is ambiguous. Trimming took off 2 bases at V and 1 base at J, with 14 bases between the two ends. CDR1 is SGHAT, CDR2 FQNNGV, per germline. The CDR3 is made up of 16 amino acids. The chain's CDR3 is CASSLNSGWSQETQYF. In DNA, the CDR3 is TGTGCCAGCAGCTTAAATTCCGGTTGGTCCCAAGAGACCCAGTACTTC.

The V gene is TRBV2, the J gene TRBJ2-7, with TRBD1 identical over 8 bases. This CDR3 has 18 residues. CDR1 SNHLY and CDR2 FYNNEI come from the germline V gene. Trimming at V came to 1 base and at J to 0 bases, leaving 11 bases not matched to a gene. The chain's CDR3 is CASSEDFGGTGPSYEQYF. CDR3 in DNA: TGTGCCAGCAGTGAAGACTTTGGGGGGACAGGACCCTCCTACGAGCAGTACTTC.

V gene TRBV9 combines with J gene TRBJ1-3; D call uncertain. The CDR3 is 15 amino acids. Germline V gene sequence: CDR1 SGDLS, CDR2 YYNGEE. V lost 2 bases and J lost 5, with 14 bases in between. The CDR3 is CASSVPLLPRNTIYF. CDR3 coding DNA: TGTGCCAGCAGCGTGCCGCTGCTACCTCGAAACACCATATATTTT. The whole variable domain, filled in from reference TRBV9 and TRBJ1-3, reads DSGVTQTPKHLITATGQRVTLRCSPRSGDLSVYWYQQSLDQGLQFLIQYYNGEERAKGNILERFSAQQFPDLHSELNLSSLELGDSALYFCASSVPLLPRNTIYFGEGSWLTVV.

The DNA for the CDR3 is TGTGCCAGCAGTTCCACTCACCGGTCCTACAATGAGCAGTTCTTC. Its protein product is CASSSTHRSYNEQFF. This chain connects TRBV5-6 to TRBJ2-1, with D hard to call. Trimming cost V 5 bases and J 1 base, with 13 bases left between them. Per the germline V gene, CDR1 is SGHDT and CDR2 is YYEEEE. The CDR3 length is 15 residues. The entire variable domain, with the rest obtained from reference TRBV5-6 and TRBJ2-1, is as follows: DAGVTQSPTHLIKTRGQQVTLRCSPKSGHDTVSWYQQALGQGPQFIFQYYEEEERQRGNFPDRFSGHQFPNYSSELNVNALLLGDSALYLCASSSTHRSYNEQFFGPGTRLTVL.

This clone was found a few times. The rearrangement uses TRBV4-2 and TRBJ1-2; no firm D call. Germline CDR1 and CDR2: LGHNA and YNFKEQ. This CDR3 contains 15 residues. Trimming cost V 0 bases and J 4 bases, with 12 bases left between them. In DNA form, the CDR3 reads TGTGCCAGCAGCCAAGACTCGAGGGCCTCCTATGGCTACACCTTC. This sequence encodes CASSQDSRASYGYTF.

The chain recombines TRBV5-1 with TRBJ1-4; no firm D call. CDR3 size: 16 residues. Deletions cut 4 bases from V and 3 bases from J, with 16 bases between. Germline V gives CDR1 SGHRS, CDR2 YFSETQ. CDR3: CASSPLSGWANEKLFF. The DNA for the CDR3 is TGCGCCAGCAGCCCGCTGTCGGGGTGGGCTAATGAAAAACTGTTTTTT.

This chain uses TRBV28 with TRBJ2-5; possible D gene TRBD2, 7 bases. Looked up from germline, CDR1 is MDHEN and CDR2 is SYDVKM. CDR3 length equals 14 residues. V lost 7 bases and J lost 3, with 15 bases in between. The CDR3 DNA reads TGTGCCAGCATCAAGGGGGGGCAAGAAGAGACCCAGTACTTC. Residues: CASIKGGQEETQYF.

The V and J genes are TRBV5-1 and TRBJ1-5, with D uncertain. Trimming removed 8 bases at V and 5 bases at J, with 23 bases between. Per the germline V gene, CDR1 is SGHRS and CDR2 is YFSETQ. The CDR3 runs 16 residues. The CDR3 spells CARSFPSAGEDQPQHF. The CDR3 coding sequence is TGCGCCAGGAGTTTTCCTTCAGCCGGGGAAGATCAGCCCCAGCATTTT.